The rows below give T cell receptor beta chains drawn from one sample of a study of shared clonotypes between healthy human individuals. TCRdb's copy holds only in-frame clones and misses some; the assay was immunoSEQ multiplex PCR. The sample records around 1,000,000 clones, 60% to 80% being singletons. The sample consisted of memory CD4+ T cells from PBMCs. The receptors derive from a man younger than 35 in good health. Some clones in this sample may be carry-over from other donors' samples. The CDR3 runs from the conserved cysteine through the conserved F or W. D genes are given only for firm matches. The size entry is marked missing in some rows and otherwise reads once, few, many or a size class.

D gene,V gene,clone size,J gene,CDR3 protein,CDR3 DNA
TRBD1,TRBV30,NA,TRBJ1-6,CAWSHRQGNLSPLHF,TGTGCCTGGAGCCACAGACAGGGGAACCTGTCACCCCTCCACTTT
TRBD2,TRBV5-1,NA,TRBJ2-1,CASSFWPSGRRDNEQFF,TGCGCCAGCAGCTTTTGGCCTAGCGGGAGAAGGGACAATGAGCAGTTCTTC
TRBD1,TRBV4-1,once,TRBJ1-2,CASSQDPLTGGGYTF,TGCGCCAGCAGCCAAGATCCCCTAACAGGGGGGGGCTACACCTTC
TRBD2,TRBV10-3,NA,TRBJ2-7,CASGGRERTYEQYF,TGTGCCTCGGGAGGGCGGGAGAGAACCTACGAGCAGTACTTC
TRBD1,TRBV19,NA,TRBJ1-5,CASSLKGQANNQPQHF,TGTGCCAGTAGTTTGAAGGGACAGGCGAACAATCAGCCCCAGCATTTT
NA,TRBV28,once,TRBJ2-7,CASRTRGRREQYF,TGTGCCAGCAGGACAAGGGGACGGAGGGAGCAGTACTTC
NA,TRBV7-3,NA,TRBJ2-5,CASSLNRVETQYF,TGTGCCAGCAGCTTAAATCGGGTAGAGACCCAGTACTTC
NA,TRBV29-1,few,TRBJ2-7,CSVEAGTREQYF,TGCAGCGTTGAAGCTGGGACACGGGAGCAGTACTTC
TRBD1,TRBV4-3,NA,TRBJ1-2,CASSPRTGTAPFGGISYGYTF,TGCGCCAGCAGCCCCAGAACCGGGACAGCTCCTTTTGGCGGCATTAGCTATGGCTACACCTTC
NA,TRBV2,NA,TRBJ2-7,CASSGDFNKQYF,TGTGCCAGCAGTGGGGACTTTAACAAGCAGTACTTC
NA,TRBV5-6,NA,TRBJ1-2,CASSLDPQVGPYGYTF,TGTGCCAGCAGCTTGGATCCACAGGTCGGTCCCTATGGCTACACCTTC
TRBD1,TRBV28,NA,TRBJ1-1,CASSSGGAGGGTEAFF,TGTGCCAGCAGTTCGGGGGGAGCAGGGGGCGGCACTGAAGCTTTCTTT
NA,TRBV19,NA,TRBJ1-5,CASRDMLHRANQPQHF,TGTGCCAGTAGAGACATGCTCCACCGGGCCAATCAGCCCCAGCATTTT
NA,TRBV5-6,NA,TRBJ2-1,CASSLAHYNEQFF,TGTGCCAGCAGCTTGGCGCACTACAATGAGCAGTTCTTC
NA,TRBV10-1,NA,TRBJ2-3,CASRGTGADTQYF,TGCGCCAGCAGAGGGACGGGTGCAGATACGCAGTATTTT
NA,TRBV4-2,NA,TRBJ2-5,CASSQDLGYQETQYF,TGTGCCAGCAGCCAAGATCTGGGGTACCAAGAGACCCAGTACTTC
NA,TRBV29-1,NA,TRBJ2-3,CSVDEGGTDTQYF,TGCAGCGTTGATGAAGGGGGGACAGATACGCAGTATTTT
TRBD2,TRBV10-3,NA,TRBJ2-7,CAISGAGTSGSYEQYF,TGTGCCATCAGTGGAGCCGGGACTAGCGGCTCCTACGAGCAGTACTTC
TRBD1,TRBV2,NA,TRBJ1-5,CASSDLGTGIQPQHF,TGTGCCAGCAGTGATTTAGGGACAGGGATTCAGCCCCAGCATTTT
NA,TRBV5-4,NA,TRBJ2-1,CASSPIAGPAAFF,TGTGCCAGCAGCCCTATAGCTGGACCGGCGGCCTTCTTC
TRBD2,TRBV7-9,NA,TRBJ2-1,CASSRTSGSLNEQFF,TGTGCCAGCAGCCGGACTAGCGGGAGCTTAAATGAGCAGTTCTTC
NA,TRBV5-5,few,TRBJ1-5,CASSWGMGPQHF,TGTGCCAGCAGCTGGGGGATGGGGCCCCAGCATTTT
TRBD1,TRBV5-1,NA,TRBJ2-2,CASSASGTGSTGELFF,TGCGCCAGCAGCGCATCCGGGACAGGGTCTACCGGGGAGCTGTTTTTT
TRBD2,TRBV6-6,NA,TRBJ2-5,CASSASSGQETQYF,TGTGCCAGCAGTGCCTCTAGCGGTCAAGAGACCCAGTACTTC
NA,TRBV30,NA,TRBJ2-3,CAWGERLSTDTQYF,TGTGCCTGGGGCGAGCGTCTAAGCACAGATACGCAGTATTTT
NA,TRBV11-2,NA,TRBJ2-5,CASSPDRAETQYF,TGTGCCAGCAGCCCGGACAGAGCAGAGACCCAGTACTTC
TRBD1,TRBV4-1,once,TRBJ2-1,CASSQGWTGVQFF,TGCGCCAGCAGCCAAGGTTGGACAGGGGTGCAGTTCTTC
NA,TRBV5-1,NA,TRBJ2-7,CASSPRPGARGEQYF,TGCGCCAGCAGCCCTCGGCCAGGGGCGCGGGGGGAGCAGTACTTC
NA,TRBV6-6,once,TRBJ1-2,CASSRGGWEGYTF,TGTGCCAGCAGCCGCGGAGGGTGGGAGGGCTACACCTTC
TRBD1,TRBV5-1,NA,TRBJ2-7,CASSSMGQGGYEQYF,TGCGCCAGCAGCTCCATGGGACAGGGAGGCTACGAGCAGTACTTC
NA,TRBV7-3,NA,TRBJ2-2,CASSPERQTGELFF,TGTGCCAGCAGCCCTGAAAGACAGACCGGGGAGCTGTTTTTT
NA,TRBV6-5,NA,TRBJ2-3,CASSRTRYTDTQYF,TGTGCCAGCAGTCGCACTAGATACACAGATACGCAGTATTTT
NA,TRBV7-2,NA,TRBJ1-2,CASSLVAGPEYGYTF,TGTGCCAGCAGCTTAGTCGCAGGGCCGGAATATGGCTACACCTTC
NA,TRBV5-4,NA,TRBJ1-5,CASSLWQADQPQHF,TGTGCCAGCAGCTTGTGGCAGGCCGATCAGCCCCAGCATTTT
NA,TRBV21-1,NA,TRBJ2-7,CASGGSGRTSYEQYF,TGTGCCAGCGGGGGTAGCGGGAGGACCTCCTACGAGCAGTACTTC
TRBD1,TRBV19,NA,TRBJ1-3,CASSIVGPGQLSGNTIYF,TGTGCCAGTAGTATAGTTGGACCGGGACAGCTCTCTGGAAACACCATATATTTT
NA,TRBV4-1,few,TRBJ2-5,CASSLNSVRETQYF,TGCGCCAGCAGCCTTAATAGCGTTAGGGAGACCCAGTACTTC
TRBD2,TRBV30,NA,TRBJ2-5,CAWSWGGVQETQYF,TGTGCCTGGTCTTGGGGGGGGGTTCAAGAGACCCAGTACTTC